This T cell receptor (beta chain) was identified in a study of blood T cell repertoires in COVID-19. Assay: immunoSEQ multiplex PCR; the TCRdb copy retains only in-frame clones and omits some. The sample lists approximately 200,000 clones, 85% occurring once. This clone came up a few times. The CDR3 is made up of 17 amino acids. After removal of 0 bases from V and 0 bases from J, the junction contained 4 bases not matched to a gene. Germline CDR1 SGDLS, CDR2 YYNGEE. The chain is built from TRBV9 and TRBJ2-5, with TRBD2 identical over 11 bases. The sequencing input was peripheral blood. This TCR was recovered from a person aged 70 to 79 with COVID-19, enrolled during active disease. The CDR3 reads CASSVALAGGNQETQYF. CDR3 sequence (DNA): TGTGCCAGCAGCGTAGCTCTAGCGGGGGGCAACCAAGAGACCCAGTACTTC.